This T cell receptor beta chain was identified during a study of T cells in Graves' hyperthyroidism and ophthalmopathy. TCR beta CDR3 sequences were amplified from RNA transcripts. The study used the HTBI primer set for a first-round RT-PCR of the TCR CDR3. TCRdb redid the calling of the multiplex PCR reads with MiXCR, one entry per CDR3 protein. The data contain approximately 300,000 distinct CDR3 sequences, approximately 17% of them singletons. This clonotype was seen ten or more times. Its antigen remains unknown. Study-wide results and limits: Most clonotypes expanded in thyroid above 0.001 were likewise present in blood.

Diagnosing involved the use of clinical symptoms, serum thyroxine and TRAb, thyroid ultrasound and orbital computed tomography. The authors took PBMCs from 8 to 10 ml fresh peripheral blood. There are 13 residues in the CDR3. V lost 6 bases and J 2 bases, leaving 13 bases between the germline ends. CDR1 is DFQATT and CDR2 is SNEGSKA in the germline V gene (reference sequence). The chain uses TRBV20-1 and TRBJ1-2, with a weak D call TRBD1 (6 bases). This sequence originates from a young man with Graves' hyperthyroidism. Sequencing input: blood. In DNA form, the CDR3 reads TGCAGTGCCCACAAGGGGGGGAACTATGGCTACACCTTC. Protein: CSAHKGGNYGYTF.